These T cell receptor beta chains were read from a single sample in a study of siplizumab effects on memory and regulatory T cells. Some clones are missing from TCRdb's copy, which holds only in-frame ones; the method was immunoSEQ multiplex PCR. The sample holds 100,000 or so clones; about nine tenths are singletons and the top ten take 0.15%. Sample: CD4+ T cells sorted from blood. The origin of the receptors is a human donor in good health. The CDR3 runs from the conserved cysteine through the conserved F or W.

length	V	CDR3
15	TRBV6-1	CASSPIAGGRDTQYF
17	TRBV5-1	CASSLTTGGPPSGGYTF
12	TRBV6-1	CASSEDVATQYF
12	TRBV29-1	CSVGRANTEAFF
16	TRBV11-3	CASSPWSGGFDNEQFF
14	TRBV6-1	CASSEGDRRYGYTF
14	TRBV7-9	CASSLGLVGETQYF
15	TRBV7-2	CASSLGRAGSYGYTF
15	TRBV5-1	CASSLAQGTDYGYTF
15	TRBV25-1	CASSNQYGGSYGYTF
16	TRBV7-2	CASSLGMTSGASLGYF
19	TRBV13	CASSLGSRQPGLSGNTIYF
15	TRBV18	CASSPKETGKDTQYF
15	TRBV6-5	CASSSIAGVYNEQFF
13	TRBV25-1	CASRWTGGTEAFF
15	TRBV9	CASSPRGEGASEQFF
14	TRBV11-2	CASSVTGNGNEQFF
15	TRBV19	CASSIGIAVTGELFF
14	TRBV28	CASRDGTGVYEQYF
11	TRBV28	CASRPQTGYTF
13	TRBV11-1	CASSLGGRDTQYF
13	TRBV11-2	CASSLDPRETQYF
15	TRBV4-2	CASSQDRTVAYEQYF
15	TRBV18	CASSLQGGWDQPQHF
16	TRBV18	CASSPPMGQGDIEQYF
17	TRBV4-1	CASSNPHLGIAKNIQYF
16	TRBV4-3	CASSQDLGGDSNEQFF
15	TRBV13	CASSFRVSTLGELFF
14	TRBV27	CASSGRGDNSPLHF
14	TRBV6-6	CASRTGGGLYGYTF
12	TRBV5-4	CASSLEAEKQYF
15	TRBV28	CASSLRLRGGYEQYF
15	TRBV10-3	CAIQAGTSLRETQYF
11	TRBV20-1	CSAGGPYEQYF
18	TRBV21-1	CASSISSEPGQGTGGYTF
14	TRBV7-9	CASSPRGPNEKLFF
16	TRBV28	CASTQGQGFYNSPLHF
17	TRBV9	CASSIGLAGGSTDTQYF
13	TRBV30	CAWNGGENQPQHF
14	TRBV10-3	CAISGSGQGYEQFF
19	TRBV9	CASSVEGLAGVKNTGELFF
13	TRBV5-5	CASSLEMNTEAFF
15	TRBV4-3	CASSLLPSGADTQYF
14	TRBV29-1	CSVLGQGTGNTIYF
15	TRBV19	CASTPRQGESDTQYF
15	TRBV6-5	CASSRQGASNQPQHF
23	TRBV15	CATSRDKVLYTLYQGREGTEAFF
14	TRBV2	CAVKQRVFSYEQYF
18	TRBV28	CASSSASGGAVVGNEQFF
12	TRBV10-3	CASQMENTEAFF
15	TRBV7-2	CASSLYQTSSYEQYF
16	TRBV5-6	CASSLLGETSQETQYF
15	TRBV9	CASSVGGAGGSPLHF